Below, 3 T cell receptor beta chains from the same sample are listed, as sequenced in a study of regulatory T cells in long-lasting Graves disease. For TCR beta, libraries came from iRepertoire HTBI primers and Arm-PCR of CDR3 regions. TCRdb recomputed calls from the multiplex PCR reads with MiXCR, one row per CDR3 protein. The sample has 540,000 or so distinct CDR3 sequences, around an eighth seen once; the top ten hold about 10%. Documented time point: newly diagnosed GD, antithyroid drugs for less than 3 months. There was RNA extracted from PBMCs, and the TCR library was made from it. These data were likewise used in another study, on T cells in Graves' hyperthyroidism and ophthalmopathy.

This specimen consisted of peripheral blood mononuclear cells (PBMCs), obtained at new diagnosis, from a patient treated with antithyroid drugs. The receptors come from a man aged 30 to 39 with Graves disease.

This clonotype was counted many times. V usage is TRBV30 and J usage is TRBJ2-1, with no clear D. V was shortened by 4 bases and J by 5 bases, with 9 bases between the two germline ends. This CDR3 has 12 residues. Germline V CDR1 and CDR2: GTSNPN, SVGIG (reference sequence). The CDR3 DNA follows: TGTGCCTGGACCCCGTTGGACAATGAGCAGTTCTTC. The encoded protein is CAWTPLDNEQFF. The full variable domain, completed using reference TRBV30 and TRBJ2-1, is SQTIHQWPATLVQPVGSPLSLECTVEGTSNPNLYWYRQAAGRGLQLLFYSVGIGQISSEVPQNLSASRPQDRQFILSSKKLLLSDSGFYLCAWTPLDNEQFFGPGTRLTVL.

This clonotype showed up many times. The V call is TRBV6-2 or TRBV6-3, the J call TRBJ2-1; 8 bases are shared with TRBD1. V lost 5 bases to trimming and J lost 6 bases; unmatched junction nucleotides: 9. This CDR3 spans 15 amino acids. Per the germline V gene, CDR1 is MNHEY and CDR2 is SVGEGT. The CDR3, as DNA: TGTGCCAGCAGTAAAGGTAGCCAGGGGGCCAATGAGCAGTTCTTC. This codes for CASSKGSQGANEQFF.

The V call is TRBV20-1, the J call TRBJ2-7, with TRBD1 as a possible D gene (6 bases). Trimming shortened V by 0 bases and J by 4 bases, and 16 bases separated the two germline ends. Germline V gene data show CDR1 as DFQATT and CDR2 as SNEGSKA (reference sequence). The CDR3 is 15 residues long. The CDR3 DNA reads as TGCAGTGCTAGAGACGGACAACTAGGGGGTTACGAGCAGTACTTC. Translated: CSARDGQLGGYEQYF.